Each of the 5 T cell receptor beta chains below was sequenced from the same sample in a study of T cells after yellow fever vaccination. TCRdb ran MiXCR on the 5' RACE reads and lists one entry per CDR3 protein. The sample has 99,000 or so distinct CDR3 sequences; around 5.5% are singletons. The specimen comprised CD8+ T cells sorted from PBMCs, sampled 10 days after the yellow fever booster vaccination. These receptor sequences come from a man between 18 and 35 years old who received the YFV17D yellow fever vaccine.

A few counts support this clonotype. The chain couples TRBV29-1 to TRBJ2-1; D not resolved. Trimming pared 5 bases from V and 0 bases from J, leaving 11 bases between. The CDR3 loop spans 14 amino acids. CDR1 is SQVTM, CDR2 ANQGSEA, per germline. CDR3 in amino acids: CSVSEILSYNEQFF. As DNA, the CDR3 is TGCAGCGTTTCCGAGATTCTCTCCTACAATGAGCAGTTCTTC.

This clonotype was seen only a few times. This sequence joins TRBV9 and TRBJ2-7, with 8 bases lining up with TRBD2. The V gene end was trimmed by 4 bases and the J gene end by 3 bases; junction bases not matched to a gene: 6. The CDR3 totals 14 residues. Germline-derived CDR1 and CDR2 are SGDLS and YYNGEE. CDR3 in amino acids: CASSMGLGGYEQYF. CDR3 DNA: TGTGCCAGCAGCATGGGACTAGGAGGCTACGAGCAGTACTTC.

This chain connects TRBV4-1 to TRBJ2-1; TRBD2 matches at 8 bases. Germline CDR1 and CDR2: MGHRA and YSYEKL. This CDR3 is 16 amino acids long. V was pared by 4 bases and J by 3 bases, with 8 bases of the junction left unmatched. CDR3 nucleotides: TGCGCCAGCAGCCGCAGGCGGGGGGCTCTCTACAATGAGCAGTTCTTC. As protein: CASSRRRGALYNEQFF.

This clonotype was seen only a few times. The chain has TRBV4-1 and TRBJ1-1; tentatively, D is TRBD1 (5 bases). The CDR3 has 15 amino acids. V dropped 3 bases and J dropped 5 bases, with 16 bases sitting between them. Germline loops: CDR1 MGHRA, CDR2 YSYEKL. The CDR3 bases are TGCGCCAGCAGCCACAGAGTGGGGCCTAGGACTGAAGCTTTCTTT. Its translation is CASSHRVGPRTEAFF.

In this sample, this clonotype turned up a few times. This chain connects TRBV9 to TRBJ2-5; D ambiguous. Trimming cost V 4 bases and J 4 bases, with 11 bases left between them. The germline CDR1 and CDR2 sequences are SGDLS and YYNGEE. The length of the CDR3 is 13 residues. The CDR3 DNA reads TGTGCCAGCAGCCCTCCCCTCAGAGAGACCCAGTACTTC. Amino acids: CASSPPLRETQYF.